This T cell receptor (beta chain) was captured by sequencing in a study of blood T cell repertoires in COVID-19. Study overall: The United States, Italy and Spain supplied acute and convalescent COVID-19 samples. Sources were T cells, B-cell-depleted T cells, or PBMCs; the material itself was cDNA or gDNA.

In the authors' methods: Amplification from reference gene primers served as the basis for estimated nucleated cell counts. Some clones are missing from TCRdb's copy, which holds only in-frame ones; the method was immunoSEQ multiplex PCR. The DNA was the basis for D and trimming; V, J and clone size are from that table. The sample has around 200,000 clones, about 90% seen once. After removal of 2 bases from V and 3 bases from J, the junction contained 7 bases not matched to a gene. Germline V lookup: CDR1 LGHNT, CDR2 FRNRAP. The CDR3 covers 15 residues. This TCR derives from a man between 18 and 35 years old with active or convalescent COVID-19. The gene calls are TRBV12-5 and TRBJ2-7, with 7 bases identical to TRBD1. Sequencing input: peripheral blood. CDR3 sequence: CASGLIQGLGYEQYF. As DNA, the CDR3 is TGTGCTAGTGGTTTGATACAGGGGCTTGGCTACGAGCAGTACTTC. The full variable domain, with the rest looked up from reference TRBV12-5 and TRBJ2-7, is DARVTQTPRHKVTEMGQEVTMRCQPILGHNTVFWYRQTMMQGLELLAYFRNRAPLDDSGMPKDRFSAEMPDATLATLKIQPSEPRDSAVYFCASGLIQGLGYEQYFGPGTRLTVT.